Below are 6 T cell receptor beta chains sequenced from a single sample in a study of patients and donors after allogeneic stem cell transplantation. MiXCR, applied by TCRdb to the RT-PCR reads, yields one record per CDR3 protein. Of more than 850,000 distinct CDR3 sequences listed, more than 15% are singletons. The sequencing sample was made of blood, either unsorted or a sorted T cell fraction (not recorded which). These receptors all stem from a human donor who was either an allogeneic HSCT recipient or a stem cell or donor lymphocyte infusion donor (not recorded which). It is not recorded whose cells these are; they may come from a transplant donor.

This clonotype turned up a few times. The CDR3, as DNA: TGTGCCAGCAAGGAGAACACTGAAGCTTTCTTT. Its translation: CASKENTEAFF. The rearrangement links TRBV2 to TRBJ1-1; D uncertain. CDR1 SNHLY and CDR2 FYNNEI come from the germline V gene. The V end lost 7 bases, the J end lost 1 base, and 4 bases lay between the germline ends. This CDR3 region has 11 residues.

V and J are TRBV6-4 and TRBJ2-1; D remains unclear. The V end was cut by 1 base, the J end by 4 bases, with 5 bases between. The CDR3 has 13 residues. In germline, CDR1 is MRHNA, CDR2 SNTAGT. The CDR3 region has the DNA TGTGCCAGCAGTGACTGGAAGTACAATGAGCAGTTCTTC. It encodes CASSDWKYNEQFF.

This clonotype was found a few times. This chain links TRBV20-1 with TRBJ2-2; D is ambiguous. The germline CDR1 and CDR2 sequences are DFQATT and SNEGSKA (reference sequence). The CDR3 extends over 16 amino acids. The V and J ends lost 5 bases and 2 bases respectively, with 18 bases between them. The CDR3 loop is CSAASVRSFNTGELFF. The CDR3 DNA reads TGCAGTGCTGCTTCGGTCAGGTCCTTCAACACCGGGGAGCTGTTTTTT.

The V and J genes are TRBV25-1 and TRBJ2-1; 13 bases are a match to TRBD2. Losses at the gene ends were 5 bases for V and 4 bases for J; bases not matched to a gene: 5. Germline CDR1 MGHDK, CDR2 SYGVNS. This CDR3 contains 16 residues. In nucleotides, the CDR3 is TGTGCCAGCAGTACTAGCGGGGGGGCGTGGTACAATGAGCAGTTCTTC. Translation: CASSTSGGAWYNEQFF.

The chain links TRBV21-1 to TRBJ2-7. TRBV21-1 is reported as a pseudogene. The CDR3 is 10 amino acids. DNA for the CDR3: TGTGCCACTCCCTCCTACGAGCAGTACTTC. Translation gives CATPSYEQYF.

This clonotype was picked up a small number of times. The genes are TRBV12-3 or TRBV12-4 and TRBJ2-7; D remains unclear. V lost 6 bases, J lost 0 bases, and 15 bases lay in between. This CDR3 is 15 amino acids long. CDR3 amino acids: CASSDGRASSYEQYF. In nucleotides, the CDR3 is TGTGCCAGCAGCGACGGACGGGCGAGCTCCTACGAGCAGTACTTC.